Shown below are 32 T cell receptor beta chains from a single sample sequenced in a study of blood T cell repertoires in COVID-19. The repertoire was sequenced with immunoSEQ multiplex PCR; TCRdb's copy has only in-frame clones and lacks some. The sample has 140,000 to 150,000 clones, approximately 89% seen once. The source material was peripheral blood. The receptor set was obtained from a human donor in a cohort sampled during active COVID-19.

The rearrangement links TRBV7-6 to TRBJ2-7, with 8 nucleotides matching TRBD1. With V trimmed by 2 bases and J by 4 bases, 4 bases remained unmatched. The CDR3 runs 14 residues. Germline CDR1 is SGHVS and CDR2 is FNYEAQ. For the CDR3, the DNA is TGTGCCAGCAGCTTAAGGACAGGGCCGTACGAGCAGTACTTC. Amino acid sequence: CASSLRTGPYEQYF.

The chain joins TRBV4-2 to TRBJ2-5; a possible D gene is TRBD1 (6 bases). V lost 0 bases to trimming and J lost 2 bases, with 7 bases between them. The CDR3 has 14 amino acids. Looked up from germline, CDR1 is LGHNA and CDR2 is YNFKEQ. The CDR3 bases are TGTGCCAGCAGCCAAGATGACAGGCAAGAGACCCAGTACTTC. Translating it yields CASSQDDRQETQYF.

This clone appeared once. The gene calls are TRBV5-1 and TRBJ2-1, with 12 bases identical to TRBD2. J lost 7 bases, V lost 4 bases, and 9 bases had no gene match. The CDR3 has 16 amino acids. CDR1 and CDR2 (germline): SGHRS, YFSETQ. CDR3 amino acids: CASSRRLAGGPNEQFF. For the CDR3, the DNA is TGCGCCAGCAGCCGAAGGCTAGCGGGGGGGCCTAATGAGCAGTTCTTC.

This chain joins TRBV6-5 and TRBJ2-5; tentatively, D is TRBD1 (6 bases). V lost 8 bases, J lost 4 bases, and 20 bases lay in between. Per germline, CDR1 MNHEY and CDR2 SVGAGI. This CDR3 comprises 15 residues. CDR3 coding DNA: TGTGCCAGCGGACGGACCACAGGGTATGGAGAGACCCAGTACTTC. As protein: CASGRTTGYGETQYF.

The genes are TRBV3-1 (or the pseudogene TRBV3-2) and TRBJ1-6, with a possible D match to TRBD1 (6 bases). Germline values: CDR1 LGHDT, CDR2 YNNKEL (reference sequence). This CDR3 spans 15 amino acids. V lost 0 bases and J lost 6, with 9 bases in between. For the CDR3, the DNA is TGTGCCAGCAGCCAAGAATCACAGGGTAATTCACCCCTCCACTTT. Amino acid sequence: CASSQESQGNSPLHF.

This chain connects TRBV5-1 to TRBJ2-7; D gene unclear. The CDR3 length is 15 residues. V was trimmed by 5 bases and J by 9 bases, leaving 24 bases between them. Germline CDR1 reads SGHRS; CDR2 reads YFSETQ. The CDR3, as DNA: TGCGCCAGCAGTGAGGTGTCAGCATTTCCTGGAGTGCAGTACTTC. Translating gives CASSEVSAFPGVQYF.

This sequence joins TRBV10-3 and TRBJ1-3, with D possibly being TRBD1 (5 bases). Germline CDR1 reads ENHRY; CDR2 reads SYGVKD. Trimming left V 6 bases short and J 0 bases short, with 15 bases between. This CDR3 has 16 residues. DNA for the CDR3: TGTGCCATCAGCTCCTCCGGGGGACGCTCTGGAAACACCATATATTTT. Translated: CAISSSGGRSGNTIYF.

The chain uses TRBV4-1 and TRBJ1-4, with 7 bases matching TRBD1. Trimming cost V 3 bases and J 7 bases; bases outside gene matches: 11. The CDR3 runs 16 residues. CDR1 and CDR2 from the germline V gene are MGHRA and YSYEKL. The CDR3: CASSHRTGDGGEKLFF. The CDR3, as DNA: TGCGCCAGCAGCCATCGAACAGGGGACGGCGGTGAAAAACTGTTTTTT.

The chain uses TRBV30 and TRBJ1-5; 9 nucleotides agree with TRBD1. Per germline, CDR1 GTSNPN and CDR2 SVGIG (reference sequence). J gave up 5 bases and V 4 bases, and 6 bases lay outside the gene matches. The CDR3 consists of 14 residues. CDR3: CAWTRDRVDQPQHF. The CDR3 DNA is TGTGCCTGGACCCGGGACAGGGTGGATCAGCCCCAGCATTTT. Supplemented by reference TRBV30 and TRBJ1-5, the full variable domain reads SQTIHQWPATLVQPVGSPLSLECTVEGTSNPNLYWYRQAAGRGLQLLFYSVGIGQISSEVPQNLSASRPQDRQFILSSKKLLLSDSGFYLCAWTRDRVDQPQHFGDGTRLSIL.

V usage is TRBV6-6 and J usage is TRBJ1-1, with D possibly TRBD1 on 5 matching bases. The length of the CDR3 is 15 residues. The V end was cut by 3 bases, the J end by 3 bases, with 14 bases between. Germline values: CDR1 MNHNY, CDR2 SVGAGI (reference sequence). This CDR3 is CASSYLRERDTEAFF. The CDR3 DNA is TGTGCCAGCAGTTATCTCAGGGAAAGGGACACTGAAGCTTTCTTT.

This sequence joins TRBV11-3 and TRBJ2-7; D is perhaps TRBD2 (6 bases). The germline V gene encodes CDR1 SGHNT and CDR2 YENEEA. The V gene lost 5 bases and the J gene lost 7 bases, with 15 bases spanning the gap. The CDR3 is 13 residues long. The CDR3 loop is CASSLGAGREQYF. In DNA, the CDR3 is TGTGCCAGCAGCCTCGGGGCGGGGCGGGAGCAGTACTTC. The entire variable domain, with the rest obtained from reference TRBV11-3 and TRBJ2-7, is as follows: EAGVVQSPRYKIIEKKQPVAFWCNPISGHNTLYWYLQNLGQGPELLIRYENEEAVDDSQLPKDRFSAERLKGVDSTLKIQPAELGDSAVYLCASSLGAGREQYFGPGTRLTVT.

This clone was detected only a few times. The V and J genes are TRBV7-3 and TRBJ2-2, with D possibly TRBD1 on 5 matching bases. CDR1 and CDR2 (germline): SGHTA, FQGTGA. V lost 6 bases and J 3 bases, leaving 14 bases between the germline ends. This CDR3 spans 15 amino acids. CDR3 in DNA: TGTGCCAGCAGGTGGGGCGCTGGGGACACCGGGGAGCTGTTTTTT. Protein: CASRWGAGDTGELFF.

V gene TRBV5-4 combines with J gene TRBJ2-7; 9 bases match TRBD2. Looked up from germline, CDR1 is SGHNT and CDR2 is YYREEE (reference sequence). CDR3 length: 15 residues. After removal of 0 bases from V and 2 bases from J, the junction contained 3 bases not matched to a gene. The CDR3 nucleotides read TGTGCCAGCAGCTTGGGGCTAGCGGGGACCTACGAGCAGTACTTC. Its protein is CASSLGLAGTYEQYF.

This rearrangement joins TRBV4-1 to TRBJ1-2; TRBD1 agrees at 8 bases. J gave up 5 bases and V 2 bases, and 1 base lay outside the gene matches. Germline CDR1 is MGHRA and CDR2 is YSYEKL. This CDR3 spans 13 amino acids. The CDR3 sequence: CASSQQGAYGYTF. The CDR3 bases are TGCGCCAGCAGCCAACAGGGGGCATATGGCTACACCTTC.

For the CDR3, the DNA is TGTGCCAGTAGCGTTCACAGGGAAGCAATAATTGAAGCTTTCTTT. Amino acid sequence: CASSVHREAIIEAFF. This chain links TRBV19 with TRBJ1-1, with a weak D call TRBD1 (6 bases). CDR1 is LNHDA, CDR2 SQIVND, per germline (reference sequence). This CDR3 is 15 amino acids long. V was pared by 6 bases and J by 7 bases, with 21 bases between.

A word on this clone: The conserved final phenylalanine or tryptophan is absent from the CDR3, which likely points to a read error. The genes are TRBV6-5 and TRBJ1-6, with D hard to call. V was cut by 6 bases and J by 7 bases, with 10 bases left in between. The CDR3 spans 13 residues. CDR1 MNHEY and CDR2 SVGAGI come from the germline V gene. As DNA, the CDR3 is TGTGCCAGCAGCATTCAGGCGAATTCACCCCTCCACCTT. This translates into CASSIQANSPLHL.

The chain has TRBV7-9 and TRBJ1-2; D gene uncertain. The germline CDR1 and CDR2 sequences are SEHNR and FQNEAQ (reference sequence). Trimming left V 1 base short and J 4 bases short, with 7 bases between. The CDR3 runs 13 residues. In DNA form, the CDR3 reads TGTGCCAGCAGCTTAGGTCGGAGCTATGGCTACACCTTC. Translated: CASSLGRSYGYTF.

CDR3 protein: CASSLGQGGGYTF. For the CDR3, the DNA is TGTGCCAGCAGTTTGGGACAGGGAGGTGGCTACACCTTC. V gene TRBV6-5 combines with J gene TRBJ1-2; 9 nucleotides agree with TRBD1. J gave up 7 bases and V 4 bases, and 4 bases lay outside the gene matches. This CDR3 is built from 13 residues. The germline V gene has CDR1 MNHEY and CDR2 SVGAGI.

The V and J genes are TRBV6-6 and TRBJ1-2; 9 bases map to TRBD1. The J segment lost 8 bases and the V segment lost 8 bases, leaving 12 bases of the junction unmatched. CDR1 is MNHNY, CDR2 SVGAGI, per germline (reference sequence). This CDR3 is built from 14 residues. The CDR3 DNA is TGTGCCAGCCGAGGTCCCGGGACAGGGTTCGGCTACACCTTC. It encodes CASRGPGTGFGYTF.

This chain links TRBV6-2 or TRBV6-3 with TRBJ2-1; D may be TRBD2 (5 bases). V was cut by 2 bases and J by 8 bases, with 7 bases left in between. Germline CDR1 reads MNHEY; CDR2 reads SVGEGT. This CDR3 is 12 amino acids long. The CDR3 protein is CASSYLRDEQFF. CDR3 sequence (DNA): TGTGCCAGCAGTTACCTGAGGGATGAGCAGTTCTTC.

The CDR3 region has the DNA TGTGCCAGCAGTTCCACCGGGACAGGTTCCTACGAGCAGTACTTC. Residues: CASSSTGTGSYEQYF. The chain employs TRBV6-2 or TRBV6-3 and TRBJ2-7, with TRBD1 matching over 8 bases. The CDR3 consists of 15 residues. Trimming at V came to 4 bases and at J to 1 base, leaving 6 bases not matched to a gene. CDR1 is MNHEY and CDR2 is SVGEGT in the germline V gene.

V and J are TRBV9 and TRBJ1-2, with TRBD1 as a possible D gene (5 bases). Germline CDR1 and CDR2: SGDLS and YYNGEE. This CDR3 contains 12 residues. The germline V and J ends were trimmed by 3 bases and 8 bases, with 11 bases remaining between them. The CDR3 sequence: CASSAGVRGYTF. DNA for the CDR3: TGTGCCAGCAGCGCGGGGGTTAGAGGCTACACCTTC. Full variable domain (remainder filled in from reference TRBV9 and TRBJ1-2): DSGVTQTPKHLITATGQRVTLRCSPRSGDLSVYWYQQSLDQGLQFLIQYYNGEERAKGNILERFSAQQFPDLHSELNLSSLELGDSALYFCASSAGVRGYTFGSGTRLTVV.

This chain uses TRBV7-2 with TRBJ2-7, with D possibly matching TRBD2 (6 bases). From germline, CDR1 is SGHTA and CDR2 FQGNSA. CDR3 length: 13 residues. Trimming shortened V by 5 bases and J by 9 bases, and 17 bases separated the two germline ends. The DNA of the CDR3 is TGTGCCAGCAGCGGCAGGGTGGGGACTGGGCAGTACTTC. Its protein is CASSGRVGTGQYF. The variable domain in full, completed from reference TRBV7-2 and TRBJ2-7, reads GAGVSQSPSNKVTEKGKDVELRCDPISGHTALYWYRQSLGQGLEFLIYFQGNSAPDKSGLPSDRFSAERTGGSVSTLTIQRTQQEDSAVYLCASSGRVGTGQYFGPGTRLTVT.

The rearrangement links TRBV30 to TRBJ1-6, with D unresolved. The CDR3 sequence is 15 residues long. The V gene's germline CDR1 is GTSNPN and CDR2 SVGIG (reference sequence). V was pared by 4 bases and J by 0 bases, with 10 bases between. The CDR3 sequence: CAWTGLSSYNSPLHF. CDR3 DNA: TGTGCCTGGACAGGCCTTAGCTCCTATAATTCACCCCTCCACTTT.

The rearrangement joins TRBV14 to TRBJ1-1; no definite D call. The CDR3 covers 13 residues. Germline CDR1 SGHDN, CDR2 FVKESK. Trimming cost V 0 bases and J 11 bases, with 13 bases left between them. Written as DNA, the CDR3 is TGTGCCAGCAGCCAAGATGGAGAGTTTAGCGCTTTCTTT. This translates into CASSQDGEFSAFF.

The rearrangement uses TRBV5-4 and TRBJ2-7, with 8 bases lining up with TRBD1. The CDR3 contains 14 residues. The germline CDR1 and CDR2 sequences are SGHNT and YYREEE (reference sequence). J lost 3 bases, V lost 6 bases, and 8 bases had no gene match. CDR3 bases: TGTGCCAGCACCAAATATGGACAGGGCTACGAGCAGTACTTC. Its translation: CASTKYGQGYEQYF.

In this sample, this clone turned up once. The CDR3 DNA follows: TGTGCCAGTAGTAATAAATCGGGTTGTTGCTACACCTTC. Residues: CASSNKSGCCYTF. This sequence joins TRBV19 and TRBJ1-2, with D hard to call. Germline-derived CDR1 and CDR2 are LNHDA and SQIVND (reference sequence). Trimming removed 4 bases from V and 9 bases from J, with 15 bases in between. The CDR3 runs 13 residues.

V usage is TRBV2 and J usage is TRBJ2-1, with a possible D match to TRBD2 (6 bases). The CDR3 runs to 19 residues. V lost 0 bases to trimming and J lost 5 bases, with 23 bases between them. Looked up from germline, CDR1 is SNHLY and CDR2 is FYNNEI. The CDR3 DNA follows: TGTGCCAGCAGTGAAGCTATTTGGGGGGAACTAGGACTAAACAATGAGCAGTTCTTC. It translates to CASSEAIWGELGLNNEQFF.

J is TRBJ2-6 and V is TRBV7-3; TRBD1 matches 7 bases. Looked up from germline, CDR1 is SGHTA and CDR2 is FQGTGA. The CDR3 length is 17 residues. Trimming cost V 5 bases and J 4 bases; bases outside gene matches: 11. DNA for the CDR3: TGTGCCAGCAGCCCGAGACAGGGTTTATACGGGGCCAACGTCCTGACTTTC. Protein: CASSPRQGLYGANVLTF.

J is TRBJ1-1 and V is TRBV5-4, with 10 bases lining up with TRBD1. J lost 11 bases, V lost 0 bases, and 4 bases had no gene match. The CDR3 consists of 13 residues. Germline lookup yields CDR1 SGHNT and CDR2 YYREEE (reference sequence). The DNA for the CDR3 is TGTGCCAGCAGCTTGGGGCGGACAGGGGGTGCTTTCTTT. This sequence encodes CASSLGRTGGAFF. Drawing the rest from reference TRBV5-4 and TRBJ1-1, the complete variable domain is ETGVTQSPTHLIKTRGQQVTLRCSSQSGHNTVSWYQQALGQGPQFIFQYYREEENGRGNFPPRFSGLQFPNYSSELNVNALELDDSALYLCASSLGRTGGAFFGQGTRLTVV.

This clone was seen a single time. V gene TRBV6-5 combines with J gene TRBJ2-7; D possibly corresponds to TRBD2 (6 bases). Germline V gene sequence: CDR1 MNHEY, CDR2 SVGAGI. V lost 5 bases and J lost 5, with 19 bases in between. The CDR3 totals 15 residues. The CDR3: CASSNRGNSDHEQYF. CDR3 DNA sequence: TGTGCCAGCAGTAATCGCGGGAATTCAGACCACGAGCAGTACTTC.

This sequence joins TRBV5-5 and TRBJ2-3, with D possibly TRBD2 on 5 matching bases. The CDR3 runs 14 residues. The V end lost 3 bases, the J end lost 0 bases, and 8 bases lay between the germline ends. Germline V CDR1 and CDR2: SGHKS, YYEKEE (reference sequence). The CDR3 coding sequence is TGTGCCAGCAGCTCCGGGATGAGCACAGATACGCAGTATTTT. Its protein product is CASSSGMSTDTQYF.